This TCR beta chain was identified in a study of identical twins' blood T cells. The CDR3 totals 14 residues. Trimming stripped 7 bases from V and 2 bases from J, with 14 bases between. CDR1 and CDR2 from the germline V gene are SGHRS and YFSETQ. This clonotype was observed a handful of times. One entry per CDR3 protein, called by TCRdb with MiXCR from the 5' RACE reads. Here the sample spans 300,000 to 400,000 distinct CDR3 sequences, more than 25% being singletons. Source material: PBMCs. This clonotype originated in a woman aged 18 to 55 in good health. The chain employs TRBV5-1 and TRBJ2-3; D is perhaps TRBD1 or TRBD2 (6 bases each). DNA of the CDR3: TGCGCCAGCGGCTGGAGGGGGACCACAGATACGCAGTATTTT. This translates into CASGWRGTTDTQYF.